This T cell receptor beta chain comes out of a study of blood T cell repertoires in COVID-19. Study-level background: Both acute and convalescent COVID-19 samples were obtained from the United States, Italy and Spain. From T cells, B-cell-depleted T cells, or PBMCs came the material, which was cDNA or gDNA.

The CDR3 loop spans 16 amino acids. V lost 5 bases and J lost 0, with 11 bases in between. CDR1 and CDR2 (germline): SGHVS, FNYEAQ. Repertoires were generated with immunoSEQ multiplex PCR, while TCRdb's copy carries only in-frame clones and drops some. The sample lists some 290,000 clones, about 86% occurring once. This clonotype was sampled from a man younger than 35 with active or convalescent COVID-19. The sample was peripheral blood. The rearrangement joins TRBV7-6 to TRBJ2-6, with D unresolved. DNA of the CDR3: TGTGCCAGCAGCCCATTAGTGGTCTCTGGGGCCAACGTCCTGACTTTC. This encodes CASSPLVVSGANVLTF.